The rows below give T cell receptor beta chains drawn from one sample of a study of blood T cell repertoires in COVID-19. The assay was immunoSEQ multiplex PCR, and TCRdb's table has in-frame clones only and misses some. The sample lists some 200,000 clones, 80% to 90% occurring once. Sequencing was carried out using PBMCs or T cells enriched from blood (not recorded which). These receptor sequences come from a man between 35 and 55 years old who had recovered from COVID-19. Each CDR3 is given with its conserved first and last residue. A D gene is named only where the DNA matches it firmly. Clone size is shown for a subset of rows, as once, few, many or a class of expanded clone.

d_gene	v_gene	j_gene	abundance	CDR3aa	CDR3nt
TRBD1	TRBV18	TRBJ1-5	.	CASSPPGSGGNQPQHF	TGTGCCAGCTCACCACCGGGGTCAGGGGGAAATCAGCCCCAGCATTTT
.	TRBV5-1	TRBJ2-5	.	CASSFEVFQETQYF	TGCGCCAGCAGCTTTGAGGTATTCCAAGAGACCCAGTACTTC
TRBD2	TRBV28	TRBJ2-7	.	CASRLVTSGAEQYF	TGTGCCAGCAGGTTGGTTACTAGCGGAGCCGAGCAGTACTTC
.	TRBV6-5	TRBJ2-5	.	CASSIDIARVETQYF	TGTGCCAGCAGCATCGATATCGCCCGAGTAGAGACCCAGTACTTC
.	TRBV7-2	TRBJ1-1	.	CASSAGANTEAFF	TGTGCCAGCAGCGCAGGGGCGAACACTGAAGCTTTCTTT
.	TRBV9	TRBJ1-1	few	CASSVDAGNTEAFF	TGTGCCAGCAGCGTAGACGCAGGGAACACTGAAGCTTTCTTT
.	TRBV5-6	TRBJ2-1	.	CASSYGRGQFF	TGTGCCAGCAGCTACGGTCGAGGGCAGTTCTTC
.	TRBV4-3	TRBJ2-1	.	CASSPGVGGSYNEQFF	TGCGCCAGCAGCCCGGGGGTTGGGGGATCCTACAATGAGCAGTTCTTC
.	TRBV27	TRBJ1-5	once	CASRRQGNQPQHF	TGTGCCAGCAGACGACAGGGCAATCAGCCCCAGCATTTT
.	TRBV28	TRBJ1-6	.	CASSQGQGTSPLHF	TGTGCCAGCAGCCAGGGACAAGGGACCTCACCCCTCCACTTT
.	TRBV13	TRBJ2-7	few	CASSSHEEGMSYEQYF	TGTGCCAGCAGCTCCCACGAGGAGGGAATGAGCTACGAGCAGTACTTC
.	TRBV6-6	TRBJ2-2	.	CASSYSRHTGELFF	TGTGCCAGCAGTTACTCGCGCCACACCGGGGAGCTGTTTTTT
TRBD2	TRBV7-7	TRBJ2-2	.	CASSLAAGVNTGELFF	TGTGCTAGCAGCTTAGCGGCGGGAGTGAACACCGGGGAGCTGTTTTTT
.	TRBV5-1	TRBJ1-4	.	CASSLQFLEGKLFF	TGCGCCAGCAGCCTACAATTCTTGGAGGGAAAACTGTTTTTT
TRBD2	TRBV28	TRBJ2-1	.	CASRLSGTINEQFF	TGTGCCAGCAGACTTAGCGGGACCATCAATGAGCAGTTCTTC
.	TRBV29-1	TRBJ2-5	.	CSAGGAQETQYF	TGCAGCGCAGGGGGGGCGCAAGAGACCCAGTACTTC
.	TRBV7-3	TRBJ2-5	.	CASSPTGLQETQYF	TGTGCCAGCAGCCCCACAGGGTTACAAGAGACCCAGTACTTC
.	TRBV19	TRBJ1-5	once	CASGPQIPPQHF	TGTGCCAGTGGCCCACAGATTCCGCCCCAGCATTTT
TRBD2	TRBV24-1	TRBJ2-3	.	CATSDLIGTSGSSTQYF	TGTGCCACCAGTGATTTGATAGGGACTAGCGGGAGTAGTACGCAGTATTTT
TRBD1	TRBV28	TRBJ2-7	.	CASSPPGQGKDEQYF	TGTGCCAGCAGTCCTCCGGGACAGGGGAAAGACGAGCAGTACTTC
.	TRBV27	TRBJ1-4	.	CASSPGASTNEKLFF	TGTGCCAGCAGTCCCGGTGCTTCAACTAATGAAAAACTGTTTTTT
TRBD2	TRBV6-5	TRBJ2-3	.	CASSYSGGRADTQYF	TGTGCCAGCAGTTACTCGGGTGGGAGGGCAGATACGCAGTATTTT
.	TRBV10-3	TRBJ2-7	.	CATPDSPYEQYF	TGTGCCACCCCGGACAGTCCCTACGAGCAGTACTTC
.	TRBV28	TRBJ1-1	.	CASRKLDRNTEAFF	TGTGCCAGCAGGAAGCTTGATAGGAACACTGAAGCTTTCTTT
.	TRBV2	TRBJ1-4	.	CASSSSMAGKLFF	TGTGCCAGCAGTTCATCAATGGCGGGAAAACTGTTTTTT
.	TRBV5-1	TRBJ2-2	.	CASSLVRDTGELFF	TGCGCCAGCAGCTTGGTCCGGGACACCGGGGAGCTGTTTTTT
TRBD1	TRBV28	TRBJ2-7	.	CASSSAKTGGRYEQYF	TGTGCCAGCAGTTCCGCCAAAACAGGGGGGCGCTACGAGCAGTACTTC
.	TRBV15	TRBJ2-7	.	CATSRDLSYEQYF	TGTGCCACCAGCAGAGATCTAAGTTACGAGCAGTACTTC
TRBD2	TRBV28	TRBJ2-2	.	CASSVGASGTWAGELFF	TGTGCCAGCTCCGTGGGGGCTAGCGGGACCTGGGCCGGGGAGCTGTTTTTT
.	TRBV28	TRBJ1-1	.	CASSLWGGSEAFF	TGTGCCAGCAGTTTATGGGGGGGTTCGGAAGCTTTCTTT
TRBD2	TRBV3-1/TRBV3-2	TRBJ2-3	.	CASSRGLAGPTDTQYF	TGTGCCAGCAGCCGCGGACTAGCGGGACCCACAGATACGCAGTATTTT
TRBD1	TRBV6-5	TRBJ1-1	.	CASSLTGDTEAFF	TGTGCCAGCAGCCTGACAGGGGATACTGAAGCTTTCTTT
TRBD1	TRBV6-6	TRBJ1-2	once	CASSYQQGARNYGYTF	TGTGCCAGCAGTTACCAGCAGGGGGCGCGTAACTATGGCTACACCTTC
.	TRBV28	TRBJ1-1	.	CASSQGHRATEAFF	TGTGCCAGCAGTCAGGGGCACCGTGCCACTGAAGCTTTCTTT
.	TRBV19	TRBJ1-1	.	CASNGDSFEAFF	TGTGCCAGTAATGGAGACAGTTTTGAAGCTTTCTTT
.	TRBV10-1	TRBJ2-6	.	CASSDNRVSGANVLTF	TGCGCCAGCAGTGATAACAGGGTCTCTGGGGCCAACGTCCTGACTTTC
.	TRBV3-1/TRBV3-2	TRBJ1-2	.	CASSQALGDNYGYTF	TGTGCCAGCAGCCAAGCCCTAGGGGATAACTATGGCTACACCTTC